These 30 T cell receptor beta chains came from one sample sequenced in a study of response to subunit inactivated influenza vaccine. TCRdb fed the RT-PCR reads into MiXCR, producing one record per CDR3 protein. The sample has some 570,000 distinct CDR3 sequences; about 11% are singletons. Another study also made use of these data, one on T cells expressing NK-cell markers. That study reports: TCR beta cDNA was generated via 5'RACE template switching incorporating UMIs.

The sequencing here drew on PBMCs from blood, taken on the day of vaccination. The receptors stem from a man aged 50-59 years who received an inactivated influenza vaccine.

The gene calls are TRBV18 and TRBJ1-3; no clear D gene. V was clipped by 5 bases and J by 2 bases, with 13 bases between them. This CDR3 spans 15 amino acids. Per germline, CDR1 KGHSH and CDR2 LQKENI. CDR3 region: CASSALLQPGNTIYF. Here the CDR3 DNA reads TGTGCCAGCTCAGCCCTACTCCAGCCTGGAAACACCATATATTTT.

This clonotype was observed at least ten times. The chain has TRBV30 and TRBJ2-2; tentatively, D is TRBD2 (5 bases). Germline values: CDR1 GTSNPN, CDR2 SVGIG (reference sequence). Trimming shortened V by 2 bases and J by 2 bases, and 12 bases separated the two germline ends. This CDR3 is built from 15 residues. The CDR3 reads CAWSSLAINTGELFF. The CDR3 DNA reads as TGTGCCTGGAGTAGCCTAGCAATAAACACCGGGGAGCTGTTTTTT.

This chain connects TRBV20-1 to TRBJ2-7; 10 positions agree with TRBD2. CDR3 length: 13 residues. Per germline, CDR1 DFQATT and CDR2 SNEGSKA (reference sequence). Trimming at V came to 5 bases and at J to 7 bases, leaving 8 bases not matched to a gene. Written as DNA, the CDR3 is TGCAGTGCTCGGACTAGCGGACAACGGGAGCAGTACTTC. This translates into CSARTSGQREQYF.

The chain uses TRBV5-1 and TRBJ2-5, with 7 bases that match TRBD1. V was clipped by 1 base and J by 5 bases; unmatched bases: 8. Looked up from germline, CDR1 is SGHRS and CDR2 is YFSETQ. The CDR3 extends over 15 amino acids. This CDR3 reads CASSLMDRSGETQYF. The CDR3 nucleotides read TGCGCCAGCAGCTTGATGGACAGGTCGGGGGAGACCCAGTACTTC.

This clonotype has just a few counts. V usage is TRBV2 and J usage is TRBJ2-7; 7 bases are a match to TRBD1. Germline CDR1 reads SNHLY; CDR2 reads FYNNEI. This CDR3 comprises 15 residues. After removal of 7 bases from V and 3 bases from J, the junction contained 12 bases not matched to a gene. This CDR3 reads CASTVRDSPYYEQYF. CDR3 nucleotides: TGTGCCAGCACTGTCCGGGACAGCCCTTACTACGAGCAGTACTTC.

This clonotype was observed a handful of times. The chain employs TRBV20-1 and TRBJ2-5, with TRBD1 identical over 7 bases. The V and J ends lost 3 bases and 6 bases, in that order; junction bases with no gene match: 13. Germline V gives CDR1 DFQATT, CDR2 SNEGSKA (reference sequence). The CDR3 length is 15 residues. CDR3 DNA sequence: TGCAGTGCTAGCCTCAAGACAGGGTCTGAGAAGACCCAGTACTTC. Protein sequence: CSASLKTGSEKTQYF.

This clonotype came up a few times. The V call is TRBV5-5, the J call TRBJ2-5; D may be TRBD2 (5 bases). The ends were cut back, 0 bases at V and 2 bases at J, with 17 bases in the middle. CDR1 and CDR2 from the germline V gene are SGHKS and YYEKEE (reference sequence). This CDR3 region has 17 residues. The DNA of the CDR3 is TGTGCCAGCAGCTTGGGCCGAGGGTCCGTAGGTCAAGAGACCCAGTACTTC. Translating it yields CASSLGRGSVGQETQYF.

This clonotype was counted between two and nine times. This rearrangement joins TRBV5-1 to TRBJ2-3, with TRBD2 matching 7 bases. Germline V gene data show CDR1 as SGHRS and CDR2 as YFSETQ. This CDR3 contains 17 residues. Trimming took 0 bases from V and 0 from J; bases not matched to a gene: 7. DNA for the CDR3: TGCGCCAGCAGCTTGGCCGCCACGGGACTAAGCACAGATACGCAGTATTTT. Its protein is CASSLAATGLSTDTQYF. Full variable domain (remainder filled in from reference TRBV5-1 and TRBJ2-3): KAGVTQTPRYLIKTRGQQVTLSCSPISGHRSVSWYQQTPGQGLQFLFEYFSETQRNKGNFPGRFSGRQFSNSRSEMNVSTLELGDSALYLCASSLAATGLSTDTQYFGPGTRLTVL.

This sequence joins TRBV20-1 and TRBJ1-2, with D possibly being TRBD1 (5 bases). Trimming shortened V by 5 bases and J by 4 bases, and 20 bases separated the two germline ends. Per the germline V gene, CDR1 is DFQATT and CDR2 is SNEGSKA (reference sequence). This CDR3 contains 15 residues. The CDR3 region has the DNA TGCAGTGCTCCTCCGGCAGGGCCTCGGGCCTATGGCTACACCTTC. This sequence encodes CSAPPAGPRAYGYTF.

This chain joins TRBV7-3 and TRBJ2-7; 10 positions match TRBD1. The CDR3 runs 16 residues. From germline, CDR1 is SGHTA and CDR2 FQGTGA. Trimming at V came to 0 bases and at J to 7 bases, leaving 9 bases not matched to a gene. Here the CDR3 reads CASSLTPGQGSGEQYF. CDR3 nucleotide sequence: TGTGCCAGCAGCTTAACTCCGGGACAGGGGTCAGGAGAGCAGTACTTC.

This clonotype was found a few times. This CDR3 is CASSPPMDNEQFF. CDR3 coding DNA: TGTGCCAGCTCACCACCGATGGACAATGAGCAGTTCTTC. This chain uses TRBV18 with TRBJ2-1; D remains ambiguous. Trimming took off 0 bases at V and 5 bases at J, with 5 bases between the two ends. CDR3 length: 13 residues. CDR1 KGHSH and CDR2 LQKENI come from the germline V gene.

This chain links TRBV7-2 with TRBJ2-6; D is possibly TRBD2 (5 bases). CDR1 is SGHTA, CDR2 FQGNSA, per germline. This CDR3 is 16 amino acids long. The ends were cut back, 5 bases at V and 0 bases at J, with 11 bases in the middle. The CDR3 sequence: CASSRGPLSGANVLTF. The CDR3 DNA is TGTGCCAGCAGCCGCGGGCCCCTCTCTGGGGCCAACGTCCTGACTTTC. Together with reference TRBV7-2 and TRBJ2-6, the CDR3 gives the full variable domain: GAGVSQSPSNKVTEKGKDVELRCDPISGHTALYWYRQSLGQGLEFLIYFQGNSAPDKSGLPSDRFSAERTGGSVSTLTIQRTQQEDSAVYLCASSRGPLSGANVLTFGAGSRLTVL.

V and J are TRBV20-1 and TRBJ2-1, with 13 bases that match TRBD2. This CDR3 has 16 residues. CDR1 DFQATT and CDR2 SNEGSKA come from the germline V gene (reference sequence). The trim removed 6 bases at V and 5 bases at J, leaving 10 bases unmatched. The CDR3 is CSADNPGLAGHNEQFF. The CDR3 DNA sequence: TGCAGTGCAGATAACCCGGGACTAGCGGGGCACAATGAGCAGTTCTTC.

The chain links TRBV29-1 to TRBJ2-1, with D perhaps matching TRBD2 (6 bases). The CDR3 consists of 13 residues. The germline V and J ends were trimmed by 8 bases and 7 bases, with 18 bases remaining between them. Germline V CDR1 and CDR2: SQVTM, ANQGSEA. CDR3 DNA: TGCAGCCCACCGGGACTTTTCGGGAATGAGCAGTTCTTC. It encodes CSPPGLFGNEQFF.

The chain is built from TRBV4-3 and TRBJ2-5; D unclear. V shed 0 bases and J shed 9 bases, with 11 bases lying between them. CDR1 is LGHNA, CDR2 YSLEER, per germline. The CDR3 extends over 13 amino acids. CDR3 DNA sequence: TGCGCCAGCAGCCAAGAAGGCCGGGCCCCCCAGTACTTC. Its protein product is CASSQEGRAPQYF.

The chain is built from TRBV29-1 and TRBJ2-7, with D possibly TRBD2 on 6 matching bases. Germline assignment: CDR1 SQVTM and CDR2 ANQGSEA. The CDR3 covers 12 residues. Trimming left V 6 bases short and J 4 bases short, with 13 bases between. The CDR3 here is CSVQEGLYEQYF. DNA of the CDR3: TGCAGCGTCCAAGAGGGACTTTACGAGCAGTACTTC.

This chain uses TRBV3-1 with TRBJ1-2; D call uncertain. The length of the CDR3 is 15 residues. Per germline, CDR1 LGHDT and CDR2 YNNKEL (reference sequence). Trimming took 5 bases from V and 8 from J, leaving 21 bases between them. The CDR3, as DNA: TGTGCCAGCAGCAGATGGGCAGTTTCGGCAGGAGGCTACACCTTC. Protein sequence: CASSRWAVSAGGYTF. Based on the CDR3 plus reference TRBV3-1 and TRBJ1-2, the full variable domain is DTAVSQTPKYLVTQMGNDKSIKCEQNLGHDTMYWYKQDSKKFLKIMFSYNNKELIINETVPNRFSPKSPDKAHLNLHINSLELGDSAVYFCASSRWAVSAGGYTFGSGTRLTVV.

This clonotype turned up a few times. The chain recombines TRBV10-3 with TRBJ2-6; D gene unclear. Germline-derived CDR1 and CDR2 are ENHRY and SYGVKD. Trimming stripped 6 bases from V and 0 bases from J, with 3 bases between. The CDR3 has 13 amino acids. CDR3 sequence reads: CAIRSSGANVLTF. The CDR3 nucleotides are TGTGCCATCAGGAGCTCTGGGGCCAACGTCCTGACTTTC.

In this sample, this clonotype turned up a few times. V and J are TRBV19 and TRBJ2-5; the match to TRBD2 covers 14 bases. V was pared by 5 bases and J by 5 bases, with 16 bases of the junction left unmatched. This CDR3 is built from 19 residues. The germline CDR1 and CDR2 sequences are LNHDA and SQIVND (reference sequence). The CDR3 bases are TGTGCCAGTAGTCAACCCCCTTGGACTAGCGGGAGGAGAGATGAGACCCAGTACTTC. Its translation is CASSQPPWTSGRRDETQYF.

This clonotype occurred a few times. The chain combines TRBV4-3 with TRBJ1-4; D gene uncertain. The CDR3 loop spans 15 amino acids. Germline loops: CDR1 LGHNA, CDR2 YSLEER. The V gene lost 3 bases and the J gene lost 8 bases, with 16 bases spanning the gap. CDR3 bases: TGCGCCAGCAGCCAGGCGGGCCCACCGGGGGAAAAACTGTTTTTT. This sequence encodes CASSQAGPPGEKLFF.

This clonotype was observed a handful of times. The chain couples TRBV28 to TRBJ1-5; D is possibly TRBD1 (5 bases). Between the trimmed V and J ends, which lost 6 bases and 9 bases, there was a span of 18 bases. The CDR3 runs to 14 residues. The germline CDR1 and CDR2 sequences are MDHEN and SYDVKM. As DNA, the CDR3 is TGTGCCAGCAGCCGTAAGACCCGACAGCGGCCCCAGCATTTT. Translated: CASSRKTRQRPQHF.

There are a few counts of this clonotype. The gene calls are TRBV25-1 and TRBJ2-5; D is perhaps TRBD1 (8 bases). The CDR3 contains 20 residues. Between the trimmed V and J ends, which lost 3 bases and 1 base, there was a span of 27 bases. Germline assignment: CDR1 MGHDK and CDR2 SYGVNS. This CDR3 reads CASSDPQGAGETQVQETQYF. CDR3 nucleotide sequence: TGTGCCAGCAGTGATCCCCAGGGGGCGGGAGAGACCCAAGTCCAAGAGACCCAGTACTTC.

The gene calls are TRBV7-1 and TRBJ2-3; a weak D match, TRBD2 (7 bases). TRBV7-1 is treated as an ORF (open reading frame) with a function not yet certain. Between the trimmed V and J ends, which lost 3 bases and 5 bases, there was a span of 9 bases. This CDR3 spans 13 amino acids. The CDR3 loop is CASSSRGRDTQYF. The CDR3 nucleotides read TGTGCCAGCAGCTCGCGGGGGCGAGATACGCAGTATTTT.

The rearrangement joins TRBV7-2 to TRBJ2-1, with D perhaps TRBD1 or TRBD2 (5 bases each). Trimming removed 2 bases from V and 8 bases from J, with 13 bases in between. The CDR3 covers 14 residues. In germline, CDR1 is SGHTA, CDR2 FQGNSA. DNA for the CDR3: TGTGCCAGCAGCTTAACGCTCCGGGACGATGAGCAGTTCTTC. Its translation is CASSLTLRDDEQFF.

With regard to this clonotype: With a much larger clone just one base away, this may be a read error. This chain connects TRBV5-1 to TRBJ2-3; the D call may be TRBD1 or TRBD2 (5 bases each). V was shortened by 4 bases and J by 8 bases, with 23 bases between the two germline ends. This CDR3 has 16 residues. The V gene's germline CDR1 is SGHRS and CDR2 YFSETQ. The CDR3 coding sequence is TGCGCCAGCAGCCAGGCCGGGACCAGTCATGCAGTTACGCAGTATTTT. Protein sequence: CASSQAGTSHAVTQYF. The variable domain in full, with the rest retrieved from reference TRBV5-1 and TRBJ2-3, is KAGVTQTPRYLIKTRGQQVTLSCSPISGHRSVSWYQQTPGQGLQFLFEYFSETQRNKGNFPGRFSGRQFSNSRSEMNVSTLELGDSALYLCASSQAGTSHAVTQYFGPGTRLTVL.

This clonotype has a count of ten or more. The CDR3 nucleotides read TGTGCCAGCAGCTCCATGGCGGGGGATAGCAATCAGCCCCAGCATTTT. It specifies CASSSMAGDSNQPQHF. This sequence joins TRBV5-5 and TRBJ1-5; tentatively, D is TRBD1 (5 bases). CDR1 SGHKS and CDR2 YYEKEE come from the germline V gene (reference sequence). The length of the CDR3 is 16 residues. Between the trimmed V and J ends, which lost 3 bases and 0 bases, there was a span of 13 bases. Based on the CDR3 plus reference TRBV5-5 and TRBJ1-5, the full variable domain is DAGVTQSPTHLIKTRGQQVTLRCSPISGHKSVSWYQQVLGQGPQFIFQYYEKEERGRGNFPDRFSARQFPNYSSELNVNALLLGDSALYLCASSSMAGDSNQPQHFGDGTRLSIL.

This clonotype appeared a few times. The V gene is TRBV4-3, the J gene TRBJ2-2; D is ambiguous. There are 14 residues in the CDR3. Germline V gene data show CDR1 as LGHNA and CDR2 as YSLEER. Trimming took 1 base from V and 5 from J, leaving 8 bases between them. For the CDR3, the DNA is TGCGCCAGCAGCCAAGTTCCCCTGACCGGGGAGCTGTTTTTT. Translating gives CASSQVPLTGELFF.

This clonotype occurred many times. The CDR3 nucleotides read TGTGCCAGCAGCTTAGTGATTACGGGGCGTCTCTATGGCTACACCTTC. Translated: CASSLVITGRLYGYTF. This rearrangement joins TRBV7-2 to TRBJ1-2; D is possibly TRBD1 (5 bases). Germline V gene lookup returns CDR1 SGHTA and CDR2 FQGNSA. CDR3 length: 16 amino acids. V was cut by 1 base and J by 4 bases, with 16 bases left in between.

This clonotype was seen at least ten times. The chain links TRBV28 to TRBJ2-4, with 7 bases lining up with TRBD1. Losses at the gene ends were 6 bases for V and 0 bases for J; bases not matched to a gene: 23. The CDR3 has 21 amino acids. Germline CDR1 MDHEN, CDR2 SYDVKM. This chain's CDR3 is CASSRPSTGLRVMGAKNIQYF. The CDR3, as DNA: TGTGCCAGCAGCCGCCCATCGACAGGGCTTCGCGTTATGGGAGCCAAAAACATTCAGTACTTC.

The V gene is TRBV5-1, the J gene TRBJ1-4; 7 positions match TRBD1. The length of the CDR3 is 14 residues. CDR1 SGHRS and CDR2 YFSETQ come from the germline V gene. V shed 5 bases, J shed 0 bases, and the junction held 1 base outside the gene matches. The CDR3 loop is CASRTGSTNEKLFF. CDR3 coding DNA: TGCGCCAGCAGGACAGGGTCAACTAATGAAAAACTGTTTTTT. The whole variable domain, filled in from reference TRBV5-1 and TRBJ1-4, reads KAGVTQTPRYLIKTRGQQVTLSCSPISGHRSVSWYQQTPGQGLQFLFEYFSETQRNKGNFPGRFSGRQFSNSRSEMNVSTLELGDSALYLCASRTGSTNEKLFFGSGTQLSVL.